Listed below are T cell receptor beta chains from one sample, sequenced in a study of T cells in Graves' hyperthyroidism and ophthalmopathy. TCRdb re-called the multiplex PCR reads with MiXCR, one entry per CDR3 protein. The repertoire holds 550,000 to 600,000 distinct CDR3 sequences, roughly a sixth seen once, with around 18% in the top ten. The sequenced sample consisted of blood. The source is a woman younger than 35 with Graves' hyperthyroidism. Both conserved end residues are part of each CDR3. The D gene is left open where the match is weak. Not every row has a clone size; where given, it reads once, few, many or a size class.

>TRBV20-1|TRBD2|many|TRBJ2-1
TGCAGTGCTAGAGCTAGCGGGTCCTACAATGAGCAGTTCTTC
CSARASGSYNEQFF
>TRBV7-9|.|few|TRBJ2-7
TGTGCCAGCAGCTTCGGGACGCCATCCTACGAGCAGTACTTC
CASSFGTPSYEQYF
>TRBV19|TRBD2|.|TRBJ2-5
TGTGCCAGTCATCTAGCGGGGGGCCCCCAAGAGACCCAGTACTTC
CASHLAGGPQETQYF
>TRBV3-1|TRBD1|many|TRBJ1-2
TGTGCCAGCAGCCAGAGAGGAGGGGGCATCGGTGATGGCTACACCTTC
CASSQRGGGIGDGYTF
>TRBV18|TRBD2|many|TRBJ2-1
TGTGCCAGCTCCCCGACGGAATCAGCGGGAGCGAGGTTCTTC
CASSPTESAGARFF
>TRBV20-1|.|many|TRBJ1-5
TGCAGTGCTAGAGATCCCTCAGGCATGGGCAATCAGCCCCAGCATTTT
CSARDPSGMGNQPQHF
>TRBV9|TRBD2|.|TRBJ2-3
TGTGCCAGCAGCGAGGGGCGGCGGTGGCTAGCGGGAGTGGATACGCAGTATTTT
CASSEGRRWLAGVDTQYF
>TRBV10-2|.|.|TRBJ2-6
TGCGCCAGCAGTGAGTGGAGCTCCGCTGGGGCCAACGTCCTGACTTTC
CASSEWSSAGANVLTF
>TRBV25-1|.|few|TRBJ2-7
TGTGCCAGCAGTACTGAAGCTGGAGGGCCTTACGAGCAGTACTTC
CASSTEAGGPYEQYF
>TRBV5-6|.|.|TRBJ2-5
TGTGCCAGCAGGAGCGGGACATTTGAGACCCAGTACTTC
CASRSGTFETQYF
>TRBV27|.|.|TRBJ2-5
TGTGCCAGCAGTTTATATCCCCCGTGGAGGGGAGAGACCCAGTACTTC
CASSLYPPWRGETQYF
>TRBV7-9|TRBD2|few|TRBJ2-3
TGTGCCAGCAGCTCAAGACTAGCGGGAGTATTGACAGATACGCAGTATTTT
CASSSRLAGVLTDTQYF
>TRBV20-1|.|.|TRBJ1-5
TGCAGTGCTAGAGATTGGGGGGATCAGCCCCAGCATTTT
CSARDWGDQPQHF
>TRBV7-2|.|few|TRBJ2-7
TGTGCCAGCACCAAAGGGTCCGACTCCTACGAGCAGTACTTC
CASTKGSDSYEQYF
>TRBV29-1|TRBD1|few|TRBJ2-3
TGCAGCGCCAGACCCTCACAGGGGAGCACAGATACGCAGTATTTT
CSARPSQGSTDTQYF
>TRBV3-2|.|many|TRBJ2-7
TGTGCCAGCAGCCAAGAGGAGGGCTACGAGCAGTACTTC
CASSQEEGYEQYF
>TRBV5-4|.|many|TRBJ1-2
TGTGCCAGCAGCTTGGGACGTCAACCTTTAAACTATGGCTACACCTTC
CASSLGRQPLNYGYTF
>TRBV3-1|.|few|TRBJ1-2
TGTGCCAGCAGCCCAACAATGACCTCCTATGGCTACACCTTC
CASSPTMTSYGYTF
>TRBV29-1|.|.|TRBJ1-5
TGCAGCGTTGGAGCCGGGGTGAATCAGCCCCAGCATTTT
CSVGAGVNQPQHF
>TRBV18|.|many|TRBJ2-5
TGTGCCAGCTCACCGGGCAGAAAAGAGACCCAGTACTTC
CASSPGRKETQYF
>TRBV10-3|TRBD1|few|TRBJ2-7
TGTGCCATCAGCTCGGGACAGGGGACCTACGAGCAGTACTTC
CAISSGQGTYEQYF
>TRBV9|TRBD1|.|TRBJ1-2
TGTGCCAGCAGCGTAGCTACAGGGGGCTATGGCTACACCTTC
CASSVATGGYGYTF
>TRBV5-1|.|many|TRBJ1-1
TGCGCCAGCAGCAAGACACCGTACACTGAAGCTTTCTTT
CASSKTPYTEAFF
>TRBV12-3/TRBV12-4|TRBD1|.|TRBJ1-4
TGTGCCAGCAGTTTTTACGCCCCCAGGGACAGCGAAAAACTGTTTTTT
CASSFYAPRDSEKLFF
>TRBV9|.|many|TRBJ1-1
TGTGCCAGTCGAATCAGTGGGGTGAGGACTGAAGCTTTCTTT
CASRISGVRTEAFF
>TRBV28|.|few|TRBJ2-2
TGTGCCAGCAGCCACAATGGCAAGGGGGAATACGCCGGGGAGCTGTTTTTT
CASSHNGKGEYAGELFF
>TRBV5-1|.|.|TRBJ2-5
TGCGCCAGCACCCTTGGGGCCAGACAAGAGACCCAGTACTTC
CASTLGARQETQYF
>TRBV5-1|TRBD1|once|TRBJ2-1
TGCGCCAGCAGCTTGGATGGACAGGCCCACACCTACAATGAGCAGTTCTTC
CASSLDGQAHTYNEQFF
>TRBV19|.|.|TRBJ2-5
TGTGCCAGTAGGTCGGGACCCGGGGAGACCCAGTACTTC
CASRSGPGETQYF
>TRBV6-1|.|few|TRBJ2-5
TGTGCCAGCAGTGAAACCGGGAGCCAAGAGACCCAGTACTTC
CASSETGSQETQYF
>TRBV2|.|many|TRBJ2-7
TGTGCCAGCAGTGAATATCTTAGGGCCTACGAGCAGTACTTC
CASSEYLRAYEQYF
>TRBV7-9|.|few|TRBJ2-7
TGTGCCAGCAGACCCCCGACGGGGGGGACAGGGAGAGCCGAGCAGTACTTC
CASRPPTGGTGRAEQYF
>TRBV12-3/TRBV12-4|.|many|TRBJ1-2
TGTGCCAGCCGCAGGGGCAGGTTAAATGGCTACACCTTC
CASRRGRLNGYTF
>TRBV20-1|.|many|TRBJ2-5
TGCAGTGCGGGGGGAGAACAAGAGACCCAGTACTTC
CSAGGEQETQYF
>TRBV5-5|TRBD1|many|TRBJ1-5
TGTGCCAGCAGCTTGGTCCCCCCAGGACAGGGGGCGGATCAGCCCCAGCATTTT
CASSLVPPGQGADQPQHF
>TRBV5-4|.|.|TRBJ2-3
TGTGCCAGCAGCTTGGAGGGCCCGCCCACAGATACGCAGTATTTT
CASSLEGPPTDTQYF
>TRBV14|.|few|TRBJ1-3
TGTGCCAGCAGCCAAGTCGGGCGGCGCGGCTCTGGAAACACCATATATTTT
CASSQVGRRGSGNTIYF
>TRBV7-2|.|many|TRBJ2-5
TGTGCCAGCAGCCCATTGAAGGGTAGCGAGACCCAGTACTTC
CASSPLKGSETQYF
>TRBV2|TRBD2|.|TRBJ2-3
TGTGCCAGCAGGGGGACTAGCGGGGTCGATACGCAGTATTTT
CASRGTSGVDTQYF
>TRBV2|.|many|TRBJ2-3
TGTGCCAGCAGTGAGGGCGGGGTTAGCACAGATACGCAGTATTTT
CASSEGGVSTDTQYF
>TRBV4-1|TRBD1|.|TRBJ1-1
TGCGCCAGCAGCCAAGAGCGGGACAGGGGGCAGGGAGCTTTCTTT
CASSQERDRGQGAFF
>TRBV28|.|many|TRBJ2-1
TGTGCCAGCAGTTTAATCCAGGGTAATGAGCAGTTCTTC
CASSLIQGNEQFF
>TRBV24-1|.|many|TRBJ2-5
TGTGCCACCAGTGACCCGCGCGGCCTAGAAGAGACCCAGTACTTC
CATSDPRGLEETQYF
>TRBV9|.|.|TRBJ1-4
TGTGCCAGCAGCAGCGACCTGCCAGGTGAAAAACTGTTTTTT
CASSSDLPGEKLFF
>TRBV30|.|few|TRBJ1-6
TGTGCCTGGGAGGCGGAGGGGTATAATTCACCCCTCCACTTT
CAWEAEGYNSPLHF
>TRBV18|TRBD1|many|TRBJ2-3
TGTGCCAGCTCACCAACAGGGGTGCCAGATACGCAGTATTTT
CASSPTGVPDTQYF
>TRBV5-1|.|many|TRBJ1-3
TGCGCCAGCAGCTTGAGTTTCGGCTCTGGAAACACCATATATTTT
CASSLSFGSGNTIYF
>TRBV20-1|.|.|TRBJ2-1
TGCAGTGCTGGTCAGAGCTCCTACAATGAGCAGTTCTTC
CSAGQSSYNEQFF
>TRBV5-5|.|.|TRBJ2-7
TGTGCCAGCAGCTCTCGGGCAGGTATTTTCTCCTACGAGCAGTACTTC
CASSSRAGIFSYEQYF
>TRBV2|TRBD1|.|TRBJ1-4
TGTGCCAGCATCCCGACAGGGGCGGATGAAAAACTGTTTTTT
CASIPTGADEKLFF
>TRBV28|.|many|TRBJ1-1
TGTGCCAGCAGTCTTGGACTGCCCCCTGAAGCTTTCTTT
CASSLGLPPEAFF
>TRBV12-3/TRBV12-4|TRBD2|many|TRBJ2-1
TGTGCCAGCAGTATTAGCGGGGGCCCCGCCTACAATGAGCAGTTCTTC
CASSISGGPAYNEQFF
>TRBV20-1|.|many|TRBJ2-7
TGCAGTGCTAGGGCTCCCAGTGGATCCTCCTACGAGCAGTACTTC
CSARAPSGSSYEQYF
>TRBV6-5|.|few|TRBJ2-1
TGTGCCAGCAGTTACTCGGGCGACAATGAGCAGTTCTTC
CASSYSGDNEQFF
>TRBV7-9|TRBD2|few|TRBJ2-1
TGTGCCAGCAGCGCCAGGACTAGTAAGGAGGGCAATGAGCAGTTCTTC
CASSARTSKEGNEQFF